This TCR beta chain was captured in a study of monozygotic twins with inflammatory bowel disease. Whole-study findings and limits: IBD patients displayed reduced TCRbeta diversity (inverse Simpson) when set against healthy co-twins. Comparison of concordant versus discordant twins revealed no difference in repertoire similarity, possibly due to limited power.

A word on this clonotype: What it recognizes is unknown.

The CDR3 is made up of 15 amino acids. CDR1 is SGHVS and CDR2 is FNYEAQ in the germline V gene. TCRdb reprocessed the 5' RACE reads and reports one entry per CDR3 protein, with no DNA. The sample table includes approximately 380,000 distinct CDR3 sequences. The source is a human donor with ulcerative colitis or Crohn's disease, or a healthy co-twin of an affected twin (not recorded which). The chain recombines TRBV7-6 with TRBJ1-3. Sequencing used blood. The CDR3 sequence: CASSLEWGSGNTIYF.